The source of this T cell receptor beta chain is a study of T cell responses to AZD1222 COVID-19 vaccine. Study in general: Whether given at about 4 or about 12 weeks, second doses were pooled.

Produced via immunoSEQ multiplex PCR; TCRdb's table is partial and in-frame only. The data contain approximately 180,000 clones, approximately 86% of them singletons. The sample in question was peripheral blood, obtained on day 0 of AZD1222 vaccination. The sequence was obtained from an adult in good health.

The CDR3 nucleotides are TGTGCCAGCAGCTTAACAGGTCCCACCTTACAGAGTACGCAGTATTTT. Protein sequence: CASSLTGPTLQSTQYF. The chain couples TRBV7-9 to TRBJ2-3; D possibly corresponds to TRBD1 (5 bases). The CDR3 extends over 16 amino acids. Germline CDR1 and CDR2: SEHNR and FQNEAQ (reference sequence). V was cut by 2 bases and J by 8 bases, with 20 bases left in between. The complete variable domain, with remaining parts taken from reference TRBV7-9 and TRBJ2-3, reads DTGVSQNPRHKITKRGQNVTFRCDPISEHNRLYWYRQTLGQGPEFLTYFQNEAQLEKSRLLSDRFSAERPKGSFSTLEIQRTEQGDSAMYLCASSLTGPTLQSTQYFGPGTRLTVL.